The rows below give T cell receptor beta chains drawn from one sample of a study of blood T cell repertoires in COVID-19. The repertoire was sequenced with immunoSEQ multiplex PCR; TCRdb's copy has only in-frame clones and lacks some. The data show more than 150,000 clones, with 85% to 90% seen just once and around 2.7% held by the top ten. Sequencing was carried out using peripheral blood. Every receptor here comes from a man in his forties with active or convalescent COVID-19. Each CDR3 is given with its conserved first and last residue. Fields, in order: CDR3 DNA, CDR3 protein, V gene, J gene, clone size, D gene. A D gene is named only where the DNA matches it firmly. Clone sizes are given selectively: once, few, many, or a class where the clone is expanded.

CDR3 DNA: TGTGCCAGCAGTCCGGACTGGGAAAAACTGTTTTTT; CDR3 protein: CASSPDWEKLFF; V gene: TRBV6-5; J gene: TRBJ1-4; clone size: -; D gene: -
CDR3 DNA: TGTGCCAGCAGTTACAAGGAGGAGAGCAATCAGCCCCAGCATTTT; CDR3 protein: CASSYKEESNQPQHF; V gene: TRBV6-6; J gene: TRBJ1-5; clone size: -; D gene: -
CDR3 DNA: TGTGCCAGCAGCTTAGGAGCCCAGCACGGGTCCCAGTACTTC; CDR3 protein: CASSLGAQHGSQYF; V gene: TRBV7-9; J gene: TRBJ2-5; clone size: -; D gene: -
CDR3 DNA: TGTGCCAGCAGCTCCCAGGGGGGTCAGCCCCAGCATTTT; CDR3 protein: CASSSQGGQPQHF; V gene: TRBV7-8; J gene: TRBJ1-5; clone size: -; D gene: TRBD1
CDR3 DNA: TGTGCCAGCAGCCCTGGCGGGCGAAAAAACTATGGCTACACCTTC; CDR3 protein: CASSPGGRKNYGYTF; V gene: TRBV28; J gene: TRBJ1-2; clone size: -; D gene: -
CDR3 DNA: TGCGCCAGCAGCCAAGAGAGTGTAGGACAGGACCTCGGCTACACCTTC; CDR3 protein: CASSQESVGQDLGYTF; V gene: TRBV4-1; J gene: TRBJ1-2; clone size: -; D gene: TRBD1
CDR3 DNA: TGCGCCAGCAGCTTGCGACGGAGTAATTCACCCCTCCACTTT; CDR3 protein: CASSLRRSNSPLHF; V gene: TRBV5-1; J gene: TRBJ1-6; clone size: few; D gene: -
CDR3 DNA: TGTGCCAGCAGGGTCGACAGGAAGGGAAATGAGCAGTTCTTC; CDR3 protein: CASRVDRKGNEQFF; V gene: TRBV6-5; J gene: TRBJ2-1; clone size: -; D gene: -
CDR3 DNA: TGTGCCAGCAGTGACGGGACAGAAAATTCACCCCTCCACTTT; CDR3 protein: CASSDGTENSPLHF; V gene: TRBV6-1; J gene: TRBJ1-6; clone size: -; D gene: TRBD1
CDR3 DNA: TGTGCCAGCAGCCAGTTACAGGGGGCCGGGGAGCTGTTTTTT; CDR3 protein: CASSQLQGAGELFF; V gene: TRBV3-1/TRBV3-2; J gene: TRBJ2-2; clone size: -; D gene: TRBD1
CDR3 DNA: TGCGCCAGCAGCTTGGATCAGGGGGCGACCTATGGCTACACCTTC; CDR3 protein: CASSLDQGATYGYTF; V gene: TRBV5-1; J gene: TRBJ1-2; clone size: -; D gene: TRBD1
CDR3 DNA: TGTGCCAGCAGCCTGGGTCAGGGAGGGCAAGAGACCCAGTACTTC; CDR3 protein: CASSLGQGGQETQYF; V gene: TRBV3-1/TRBV3-2; J gene: TRBJ2-5; clone size: -; D gene: TRBD2
CDR3 DNA: TGTGCCAGTAGTATTTCCGGGACAGGGGGCTACGCCCTCCACTTT; CDR3 protein: CASSISGTGGYALHF; V gene: TRBV19; J gene: TRBJ1-6; clone size: -; D gene: TRBD1
CDR3 DNA: TGTGCCAGCAACCATGCTGGGTCGGCAGGCCAGGGCTACACCTTC; CDR3 protein: CASNHAGSAGQGYTF; V gene: TRBV7-9; J gene: TRBJ1-2; clone size: many; D gene: -
CDR3 DNA: TGTGCCAGCTCACCCGATCCCGGGGGCTACACCTTC; CDR3 protein: CASSPDPGGYTF; V gene: TRBV18; J gene: TRBJ1-2; clone size: -; D gene: -
CDR3 DNA: TGTGCCAGCAGCCAAGACTCCAGGAACACTGAAGCTTTCTTT; CDR3 protein: CASSQDSRNTEAFF; V gene: TRBV3-1/TRBV3-2; J gene: TRBJ1-1; clone size: -; D gene: -
CDR3 DNA: TGTGCCAGCAGCCAAGATAGCGGGGCCGGGCAGTACTTC; CDR3 protein: CASSQDSGAGQYF; V gene: TRBV4-2; J gene: TRBJ2-7; clone size: -; D gene: TRBD2
CDR3 DNA: TGTGCCAGCAGTCCTTCACGCGTTGGGGCCGAGCAGTACTTC; CDR3 protein: CASSPSRVGAEQYF; V gene: TRBV7-8; J gene: TRBJ2-7; clone size: -; D gene: -
CDR3 DNA: TGTGCCAGCAGTGCCAGGGGGAACACTGAAGCTTTCTTT; CDR3 protein: CASSARGNTEAFF; V gene: TRBV6-4; J gene: TRBJ1-1; clone size: -; D gene: -
CDR3 DNA: TGTGCCAGCAGTCTAGGCCCGGACAGGGTCGAGCAGTACTTC; CDR3 protein: CASSLGPDRVEQYF; V gene: TRBV27; J gene: TRBJ2-7; clone size: few; D gene: TRBD1
CDR3 DNA: TGTGCCAGTAAAGGCCCCGCATGGGCCCCATCGTTGGTCCAGCATTTT; CDR3 protein: CASKGPAWAPSLVQHF; V gene: TRBV19; J gene: TRBJ1-5; clone size: -; D gene: -
CDR3 DNA: TGTGCCAGCAGCCTAAGACAGGACGCTGAAGCTTTCTTT; CDR3 protein: CASSLRQDAEAFF; V gene: TRBV11-3; J gene: TRBJ1-1; clone size: -; D gene: -
CDR3 DNA: TGTGCCGGCAGCTTAGTGGGCGGGGAGCAGTACTTC; CDR3 protein: CAGSLVGGEQYF; V gene: TRBV11-2; J gene: TRBJ2-7; clone size: -; D gene: -
CDR3 DNA: TGTGCCAGCAAGGACAGGGAAGGCCCTTCACCCCTCCACTTT; CDR3 protein: CASKDREGPSPLHF; V gene: TRBV2; J gene: TRBJ1-6; clone size: once; D gene: TRBD1
CDR3 DNA: TGTGCCAGCAGTTTACACATACCTCCCTACGAGCAGTACTTC; CDR3 protein: CASSLHIPPYEQYF; V gene: TRBV28; J gene: TRBJ2-7; clone size: -; D gene: -
CDR3 DNA: TGTGCCAGCAGCTACACTAGCGGGGGGGCTCAAGAGACCCAGTACTTC; CDR3 protein: CASSYTSGGAQETQYF; V gene: TRBV7-2; J gene: TRBJ2-5; clone size: -; D gene: TRBD2
CDR3 DNA: TGTGCCAGCAACGGGGAAGGGAACACTGAAGCTTTCTTT; CDR3 protein: CASNGEGNTEAFF; V gene: TRBV12-3/TRBV12-4; J gene: TRBJ1-1; clone size: -; D gene: -
CDR3 DNA: TGTGCCAGCAGCTTGTTTTTCCCAGGGACAGTGAATTCACCCCTCCACTTT; CDR3 protein: CASSLFFPGTVNSPLHF; V gene: TRBV5-5; J gene: TRBJ1-6; clone size: -; D gene: TRBD1
CDR3 DNA: TGTGCCAGCAGTGAAACTCAAGATACGCAGTATTTT; CDR3 protein: CASSETQDTQYF; V gene: TRBV2; J gene: TRBJ2-3; clone size: -; D gene: -
CDR3 DNA: TGTGCCAGCGGGCAGGGGGCAGACAGCTCCTACGAGCAGTACTTC; CDR3 protein: CASGQGADSSYEQYF; V gene: TRBV9; J gene: TRBJ2-7; clone size: few; D gene: TRBD1
CDR3 DNA: TGTGCCAGCAGTGACTCCGGCGAGCAGTACTTC; CDR3 protein: CASSDSGEQYF; V gene: TRBV6-5; J gene: TRBJ2-7; clone size: -; D gene: -
CDR3 DNA: TGTGCCATCGGGCTAGCGGGGGGGCGTTTTGTCCCAGATACGCAGTATTTT; CDR3 protein: CAIGLAGGRFVPDTQYF; V gene: TRBV10-3; J gene: TRBJ2-3; clone size: once; D gene: TRBD2
CDR3 DNA: TGTGCCAGCAGCTTGCCCCTTCACGACAGGGCGACCGGGGAGCTGTTTTTT; CDR3 protein: CASSLPLHDRATGELFF; V gene: TRBV5-6; J gene: TRBJ2-2; clone size: once; D gene: TRBD1
CDR3 DNA: TGTGCCAGCAGCTTAGATAGAAGCGATCGTTACACCTTC; CDR3 protein: CASSLDRSDRYTF; V gene: TRBV11-2; J gene: TRBJ1-2; clone size: -; D gene: -
CDR3 DNA: TGTGCCAGCAGCCTCGGACAGTCGGATGGCTACACCTTC; CDR3 protein: CASSLGQSDGYTF; V gene: TRBV3-1/TRBV3-2; J gene: TRBJ1-2; clone size: -; D gene: -
CDR3 DNA: TGCGCCAGCAGCTTGGCGGGTAGTTTCACCGGGGAGCTGTTTTTT; CDR3 protein: CASSLAGSFTGELFF; V gene: TRBV5-1; J gene: TRBJ2-2; clone size: -; D gene: -
CDR3 DNA: TGTGCTAGCAGCCAAAGCGGGGACAATGAGCAGTTCTTC; CDR3 protein: CASSQSGDNEQFF; V gene: TRBV7-7; J gene: TRBJ2-1; clone size: -; D gene: TRBD2
CDR3 DNA: TGTGCCAGCAGCTTCCGGGACAGGGAGAACGAGCAGTACTTC; CDR3 protein: CASSFRDRENEQYF; V gene: TRBV13; J gene: TRBJ2-7; clone size: -; D gene: TRBD1
CDR3 DNA: TGTGCCAGCAGTTTTAGCGGGGGTTTCCGTGAGCAGTTCTTC; CDR3 protein: CASSFSGGFREQFF; V gene: TRBV28; J gene: TRBJ2-1; clone size: -; D gene: TRBD2
CDR3 DNA: TGTGCCAGCAGTGAACCTAACCGGGACTCCAGCTCCTACGAGCAGTACTTC; CDR3 protein: CASSEPNRDSSSYEQYF; V gene: TRBV2; J gene: TRBJ2-7; clone size: -; D gene: -
CDR3 DNA: TGTGCCAGCAGTTTTACCACCCAGGGGGTTGGAAATCAGCCCCAGCATTTT; CDR3 protein: CASSFTTQGVGNQPQHF; V gene: TRBV28; J gene: TRBJ1-5; clone size: -; D gene: TRBD1
CDR3 DNA: TGTGCCACCAGGGGACAGGGAGTGGATACGCAGTATTTT; CDR3 protein: CATRGQGVDTQYF; V gene: TRBV19; J gene: TRBJ2-3; clone size: -; D gene: TRBD1
CDR3 DNA: TGTGCCAGCTCACGGAACAGGGATAATCAGCCCCAGCATTTT; CDR3 protein: CASSRNRDNQPQHF; V gene: TRBV18; J gene: TRBJ1-5; clone size: -; D gene: -
CDR3 DNA: TGTGCCAGCAGCGGGGGGGGACTAGCGGGAAGCGAGCAGTACTTC; CDR3 protein: CASSGGGLAGSEQYF; V gene: TRBV9; J gene: TRBJ2-7; clone size: -; D gene: TRBD2